This TCR beta chain was found in a study of T cells in Graves' hyperthyroidism and ophthalmopathy. The study's findings and limits: Appearing also in blood were most of the thyroid clonotypes expanded above 0.001.

The germline CDR1 and CDR2 sequences are MDHEN and SYDVKM. This CDR3 contains 16 residues. The junction had 15 bases not matched to a gene; V was cut back by 2 bases and J by 11 bases. The investigators amplified TCR beta CDR3 regions from RNA transcripts. The HTBI set primed first-round TCR CDR3 RT-PCR. MiXCR, applied by TCRdb to the multiplex PCR reads, yields one record per CDR3 protein. Counted here are some 250,000 distinct CDR3 sequences, roughly 15% occurring once; the ten biggest clones make up roughly 13%. PBMCs were obtained from roughly 10 ml fresh peripheral blood. In this sample, this clonotype turned up many times. The antigen is undetermined.

The material sequenced was blood. The rearrangement uses TRBV28 and TRBJ1-5; TRBD1 agrees at 7 bases. The source of this sequence is a woman between 40 and 50 years old with Graves' hyperthyroidism that later progressed to Graves' ophthalmopathy. The CDR3 protein is CASSLIRTGPQGTQHF. DNA for the CDR3: TGTGCCAGCAGTTTAATTCGGACAGGACCCCAGGGGACCCAGCATTTT.